This entry lists 9 T cell receptor beta chains sequenced from one sample in a study of cytomegalovirus exposure and HLA in healthy donors. Primers included in the PCR were 60 Vbeta and 13 Jbeta primers. Some clones are missing from TCRdb's copy, which holds only in-frame ones; the method was immunoSEQ multiplex PCR. This specimen shows tens of thousands of clones; the ten leading clones hold 9.5% to 11%. Source material: PBMCs. The origin of the receptors is a woman aged 50 to 60 in good health and CMV-seropositive.

The chain employs TRBV19 and TRBJ1-2, with 9 positions matching TRBD1. This CDR3 contains 15 residues. With 6 bases clipped from V and 4 bases from J, the junction kept 9 bases outside the gene matches. CDR1 is LNHDA, CDR2 SQIVND, per germline (reference sequence). This chain's CDR3 is CASSLGQGLPYGYTF. The CDR3 DNA reads TGTGCCAGTAGCCTTGGACAGGGGCTTCCCTATGGCTACACCTTC.

This chain uses TRBV19 with TRBJ1-5; weak D call: TRBD1 (6 bases). Germline V gene sequence: CDR1 LNHDA, CDR2 SQIVND (reference sequence). V dropped 5 bases and J dropped 3 bases, with 14 bases sitting between them. The CDR3 runs to 15 residues. The CDR3: CASSGFQGSNQPQHF. CDR3 DNA: TGTGCCAGTAGTGGGTTTCAGGGGTCCAATCAGCCCCAGCATTTT.

The CDR3 loop is CASSPRQGGETQYF. Here the CDR3 DNA reads TGTGCCAGCAGCCCAAGACAGGGCGGCGAGACCCAGTACTTC. V is TRBV7-3 and J is TRBJ2-5; 7 bases are a match to TRBD1. The trim removed 5 bases at V and 5 bases at J, leaving 8 bases unmatched. Germline assignment: CDR1 SGHTA and CDR2 FQGTGA. This CDR3 is 14 amino acids long.

The chain employs TRBV5-1 and TRBJ2-5; 10 nucleotides align to TRBD2. With V trimmed by 6 bases and J by 3 bases, 5 bases remained unmatched. CDR1 and CDR2 from the germline V gene are SGHRS and YFSETQ. The CDR3 covers 14 residues. The CDR3 DNA reads as TGCGCCAGCAAGAGGCTAGCGGGAGAAGAGACCCAGTACTTC. Translation: CASKRLAGEETQYF.

The CDR3, as DNA: TGTGCCAGCAGTTTATCACCCACCGGGATCGTCACCTACGAGCAGTACTTC. Amino acid sequence: CASSLSPTGIVTYEQYF. V gene TRBV27 combines with J gene TRBJ2-7; TRBD2 might be the D (5 bases). Per the germline V gene, CDR1 is MNHEY and CDR2 is SMNVEV (reference sequence). The ends were cut back, 0 bases at V and 2 bases at J, with 17 bases in the middle. The CDR3 contains 17 residues.

V and J are TRBV4-2 and TRBJ2-5, with 10 nucleotides matching TRBD2. The J call may be wrong; the DNA end is better matched by TRBJ2-7. The CDR3 is 16 residues long. CDR1 and CDR2 from the germline V gene are LGHNA and YNFKEQ. For the CDR3, the DNA is TGTGCCAGCAGCCAAGTTCGAGCGGGAGGGATCTACGAGCAGTACTTC. Residues: CASSQVRAGGIYEQYF.

The chain couples TRBV18 to TRBJ1-1; 7 bases are shared with TRBD1. CDR1 and CDR2 from the germline V gene are KGHSH and LQKENI. J gave up 1 base and V 6 bases, and 14 bases lay outside the gene matches. The CDR3 runs 17 residues. The CDR3 DNA sequence: TGTGCCAGCTCTCCCCGGACAGGTTCCCCTCAGAACACTGAAGCTTTCTTT. It yields the protein CASSPRTGSPQNTEAFF.

This chain uses TRBV28 with TRBJ1-2; no firm D call. The V gene's germline CDR1 is MDHEN and CDR2 SYDVKM. The CDR3 contains 12 residues. Between the trimmed V and J ends, which lost 5 bases and 5 bases, there was a span of 9 bases. The DNA for the CDR3 is TGTGCCAGCAGTACCCGGGTTTATGGCTACACCTTC. This sequence encodes CASSTRVYGYTF.

This chain connects TRBV10-1 to TRBJ2-1; TRBD1 matches 8 bases. CDR3 length equals 14 residues. Germline lookup yields CDR1 WNHNN and CDR2 SYGVQD (reference sequence). The V segment lost 9 bases and the J segment 5 bases; nucleotides outside the gene matches: 9. The CDR3 sequence is CASVRTGRHNEQFF. CDR3 nucleotide sequence: TGCGCCAGTGTCAGGACAGGGAGACACAATGAGCAGTTCTTC.